The T cell receptor beta chain described here comes from a study of blood T cell repertoires in COVID-19. About the study: COVID-19 samples, acute and convalescent, were from the United States, Italy and Spain. Sample material is recorded as cDNA or gDNA derived from T cells, B-cell-depleted T cells, or PBMCs.

During active infection, Seattle patients enrolled and were then monitored through disease. Using immunoSEQ multiplex PCR, the repertoire was profiled, and TCRdb retains in-frame clones only, with some absent. In the table there are 200,000 to 250,000 clones, approximately 90% of which are singletons. V was shortened by 0 bases and J by 3 bases, with 4 bases between the two germline ends. The germline V gene has CDR1 SGHAT and CDR2 FQNNGV. The CDR3 has 13 amino acids. The V and J genes are TRBV11-2 and TRBJ2-3, with D hard to call. The sequencing sample was made of peripheral blood. The receptor comes from a man between 25 and 39 years old with COVID-19, enrolled during active disease. The CDR3 here is CASSLDQTDTQYF. The CDR3, as DNA: TGTGCCAGCAGCTTAGATCAGACAGATACGCAGTATTTT.